Listed below are T cell receptor beta chains from one sample, sequenced in a study of human T cells and chemical hapten exposure. TCRdb re-called the RACE reads through MiXCR, storing one row per CDR3 protein. The data contain just over 95,000 distinct CDR3 sequences, roughly 27% of them singletons. The starting material was whole blood, obtained in connection with sensitization to the hapten diphenylcyclopropenone (DPC). All receptors come from a man aged 40-50 years with alopecia areata. Some clones in this sample may be carry-over from other donors' samples. The CDR3 runs from the conserved cysteine through the conserved F or W. Fields, in order: clone size, V gene, J gene, D gene, CDR3 DNA, CDR3 protein. The D gene is left open where the match is weak. Expanded clones get a size class; other rows say once, few or many, or leave the size out.

>few|TRBV11-2|TRBJ2-5|NA
TGTGCCAGCAGCTTGAAGGATACCCAGTACTTC
CASSLKDTQYF
>few|TRBV9|TRBJ2-1|TRBD2
TGTGCCAGCAGCGTTGGGACTAGCGGGAGGACCTACAATGAGCAGTTCTTC
CASSVGTSGRTYNEQFF
>few|TRBV20-1|TRBJ2-5|TRBD1
TGCAGTGCTAGAGAACGAAAGGGGGCAAGGGAGACCCAGTACTTC
CSARERKGARETQYF
>few|TRBV6-2/TRBV6-3|TRBJ2-2|TRBD1
TGTGCCAGCAGTTACTCGTGGGGACAGGCAACGAACACCGGGGAGCTGTTTTTT
CASSYSWGQATNTGELFF
>NA|TRBV7-6|TRBJ2-5|NA
TGTGCCAGCAGCCGTAGTGGAAGCATCCAAGAGACCCAGTACTTC
CASSRSGSIQETQYF
>few|TRBV2|TRBJ2-3|NA
TGTGCCAGCAGTGATCCGGGAGACACAGATACGCAGTATTTT
CASSDPGDTDTQYF
>NA|TRBV6-5|TRBJ2-3|NA
TGTGCCAGCAGTCGACAGGTTGGAGATACGCAGTATTTT
CASSRQVGDTQYF
>NA|TRBV12-3/TRBV12-4|TRBJ2-7|TRBD1
TGTGCCAGCAGTATCGGACAGGGGGGGATCGAGCAGTACTTC
CASSIGQGGIEQYF
>once|TRBV21-1|TRBJ2-4|NA
TGTGCCAGCAGCACTCGAATACAGGGGATGGCCAAAAACATTCAGTACTTC
CASSTRIQGMAKNIQYF
>NA|TRBV28|TRBJ1-1|NA
TGTGCCAGCAGAGTCAGGGTGAACACTGAAGCTTTCTTT
CASRVRVNTEAFF
>few|TRBV7-2|TRBJ2-1|NA
TGTGCCAGCAGCCCGGTTGGGGGAGACAGTAATGAGCAGTTCTTC
CASSPVGGDSNEQFF
>few|TRBV12-3/TRBV12-4|TRBJ2-3|TRBD2
TGTGCCAGCAGTCCCCGGACTAGCGGGCACAGAGATACGCAGTATTTT
CASSPRTSGHRDTQYF
>few|TRBV5-1|TRBJ2-3|TRBD1
TGCGCCAGCAGCTCAGGCCAGGGGGAACGCACAGATACGCAGTATTTT
CASSSGQGERTDTQYF
>few|TRBV28|TRBJ2-1|NA
TGTGCCAGCAGTTCCCCCTCTGGGTACAATGAGCAGTTCTTC
CASSSPSGYNEQFF
>few|TRBV4-2|TRBJ2-7|NA
TGTGCCAGCAGCCAAGATTATCCCTTCACTCTATACGAGCAGTACTTC
CASSQDYPFTLYEQYF
>few|TRBV7-3|TRBJ1-1|NA
TGTGCCAGCAGCTTAAACGGGAACACTGAAGCTTTCTTT
CASSLNGNTEAFF
>few|TRBV6-2/TRBV6-3|TRBJ2-1|TRBD2
TGTGCCAGCAAACATGGGGGGGACGCATACAATGAGCAGTTCTTC
CASKHGGDAYNEQFF
>NA|TRBV30|TRBJ2-3|NA
TGTGCCTGGAGTCCGACGGGGACTAGCACAGATACGCAGTATTTT
CAWSPTGTSTDTQYF
>NA|TRBV7-8|TRBJ2-3|NA
TGTGCCAGCAGCTTAAGTATCAGAGTGGCGGGCCTCACAGATACGCAGTATTTT
CASSLSIRVAGLTDTQYF
>few|TRBV20-1|TRBJ1-5|TRBD1
TGCAGTGCGGACCGGGACAGGGATCAGCCCCAGCATTTT
CSADRDRDQPQHF
>NA|TRBV28|TRBJ2-1|NA
TGTGCCAGCAGGACCGCTTACAATGAGCAGTTCTTC
CASRTAYNEQFF
>NA|TRBV12-3/TRBV12-4|TRBJ2-7|NA
TGTGCCAGCTCCAGCCGGGCGCTTAAGTTGCAGTACTTC
CASSSRALKLQYF
>few|TRBV4-1|TRBJ2-1|TRBD2
TGCGCCAGCAGCCAAGAAAGTGGTACGGGGGGTAGTGAGCAGTTCTTC
CASSQESGTGGSEQFF